One TCR beta chain is described in this entry. Its antigen is still unknown. This record belongs to a study of blood T cells in healthy people across ages. Notes on the study in general: More naive CD4+ cells and higher diversity marked long-lived donors relative to aged donors. No one knew whether donors had CMV, which possibly confounded expanded clonotype changes. With naive T cell percentage, TCR beta diversity showed a strong correlation.

The V segment lost 1 base and the J segment 9 bases; nucleotides outside the gene matches: 8. From germline, CDR1 is LGHNA and CDR2 YSLEER. The CDR3 has 15 amino acids. PCR was performed a second time for about 6 to 12 cycles using a sample-barcoded 5' primer and a J-beta primer mix. Using its own MiXCR run on the 5' RACE reads, TCRdb lists one record per CDR3 protein. The sample contains 700,000 to 850,000 distinct CDR3 sequences, 36% of which appear only once. The chain uses TRBV4-3 and TRBJ2-1, with TRBD2 matching over 8 bases. The sequence was obtained from a man between 18 and 35 years old in good health. The sample comprised blood. CDR3 sequence (DNA): TGCGCCAGCAGCCAAGGAGCGGGAGTTAGCGTTGAGCAGTTCTTC. Protein sequence: CASSQGAGVSVEQFF.